The source of this T cell receptor (beta chain) is a study of T cell responses to AZD1222 COVID-19 vaccine. General study results and limits: Among the donors, most were white British and more were female, and clonal diversity was possibly underestimated. Among AZD1222 vaccinees, only 5 or 6 were seropositive at baseline.

Comments on this clone: Its antigen remains unidentified.

The CDR3 is 17 amino acids. Looked up from germline, CDR1 is KGHSH and CDR2 is LQKENI. Trimming left V 1 base short and J 10 bases short, with 20 bases between. Measured with immunoSEQ multiplex PCR; TCRdb has only the in-frame clones, and not every one. The sample has approximately 160,000 clones; approximately 93% are singletons. The TCR originated in an adult in good health. This chain uses TRBV18 with TRBJ1-6; D uncertain. Here the sequenced sample was peripheral blood, taken on day 0 of AZD1222 vaccination. CDR3 amino acids: CASSPRALYDNQSPLHF. DNA for the CDR3: TGTGCCAGCTCACCACGAGCCCTATATGACAACCAATCACCCCTCCACTTT.